Sequencing of this T cell receptor (beta chain) was carried out in a study of T cell changes during pregnancy in multiple sclerosis. The protocol was immunoSEQ multiplex PCR, while the TCRdb copy is restricted to in-frame clones and leaves out a portion. The profile covers more than 55,000 clones, with 94% appearing a single time and roughly 2.4% taken by the ten largest. This clone has a single count. Germline trimming cut 4 bases from V and 6 bases from J; bases unmatched to any gene: 9. Germline assignment: CDR1 SGDLS and CDR2 YYNGEE. CDR3 length: 15 amino acids. The rearrangement links TRBV9 to TRBJ2-2; 7 positions agree with TRBD1. The sequences come from CD8+ T cells from peripheral blood mononuclear cells, collected after pregnancy. This TCR was sampled from a female donor with multiple sclerosis, enrolled in a pregnancy study. Written as DNA, the CDR3 is TGTGCCAGCAGCCCACGGACAGGTCCGGCCGGGGAGCTGTTTTTT. Translation: CASSPRTGPAGELFF.